Listed here are 7 T cell receptor beta chains from one sample, sequenced in a study of blood T cell repertoires in COVID-19. Clones were read by immunoSEQ multiplex PCR, and TCRdb kept only the in-frame ones, dropping some. The sample has approximately 90,000 clones; just under 85% are singletons. The sample comprised peripheral blood. The receptor set was obtained from a man aged 45-60 years with acute or convalescent COVID-19.

The genes are TRBV18 and TRBJ1-1; D possibly corresponds to TRBD1 (6 bases). From germline, CDR1 is KGHSH and CDR2 LQKENI. Trimming shortened V by 4 bases and J by 4 bases, and 16 bases separated the two germline ends. CDR3 length: 15 amino acids. The CDR3 loop reads CASSQSGVSSTEAFF. The CDR3 DNA reads TGTGCCAGCTCACAATCAGGGGTTTCGTCCACTGAAGCTTTCTTT.

The J gene is TRBJ1-1, the V gene TRBV5-4; 7 positions agree with TRBD1. CDR1 is SGHNT and CDR2 is YYREEE in the germline V gene (reference sequence). The CDR3 has 14 residues. V was pared by 3 bases and J by 4 bases, with 6 bases of the junction left unmatched. CDR3 amino acids: CASSSEGAGTEAFF. The CDR3 nucleotides read TGTGCCAGCAGCTCCGAGGGGGCGGGCACTGAAGCTTTCTTT. The full variable domain, with the rest looked up from reference TRBV5-4 and TRBJ1-1, is ETGVTQSPTHLIKTRGQQVTLRCSSQSGHNTVSWYQQALGQGPQFIFQYYREEENGRGNFPPRFSGLQFPNYSSELNVNALELDDSALYLCASSSEGAGTEAFFGQGTRLTVV.

J is TRBJ1-1 and V is TRBV19, with D perhaps TRBD1 (5 bases). Trimming took 6 bases from V and 6 from J, leaving 17 bases between them. The CDR3 covers 14 residues. Germline lookup yields CDR1 LNHDA and CDR2 SQIVND (reference sequence). The CDR3 sequence: CASSISGAFPEAFF. In DNA form, the CDR3 reads TGTGCCAGTAGCATCTCTGGGGCGTTCCCTGAAGCTTTCTTT.

The chain recombines TRBV30 with TRBJ2-3, with D tentatively TRBD1 (5 bases). The length of the CDR3 is 19 residues. Germline assignment: CDR1 GTSNPN and CDR2 SVGIG (reference sequence). V was clipped by 0 bases and J by 0 bases, with 22 bases between them. CDR3 in DNA: TGTGCCTGGAGTGTACCCCCCCTCAGACAGACCCATAGCACAGATACGCAGTATTTT. It is translated as CAWSVPPLRQTHSTDTQYF.

The genes are TRBV5-1 and TRBJ2-5, with D possibly TRBD1 on 5 matching bases. The CDR3 consists of 15 residues. Trimming pared 0 bases from V and 5 bases from J, leaving 14 bases between. In germline, CDR1 is SGHRS, CDR2 YFSETQ. For the CDR3, the DNA is TGCGCCAGCAGCTTGGGGGGCAGGGTAGAGGAGACCCAGTACTTC. This gives the protein CASSLGGRVEETQYF.

The CDR3 DNA reads TGTGCCACCAGTGATGACAGGGATGAGCAGTTCTTC. This sequence encodes CATSDDRDEQFF. The V and J genes are TRBV24-1 and TRBJ2-1; 7 bases agree with TRBD1. J lost 8 bases, V lost 3 bases, and 0 bases had no gene match. The germline gives CDR1 KGHDR, CDR2 SFDVKD. The length of the CDR3 is 12 residues.

The chain employs TRBV6-4 and TRBJ1-1; TRBD1 aligns across 7 bases. Germline V gene sequence: CDR1 MRHNA, CDR2 SNTAGT. V gave up 5 bases and J gave up 5 bases; unmatched junction bases: 5. The CDR3 is 13 amino acids. The DNA for the CDR3 is TGTGCCAGCAGTAACAGGGGAGGTACTGAAGCTTTCTTT. Protein sequence: CASSNRGGTEAFF.